Included here is one T cell receptor beta chain sequence, with context. These data originate in a study of control samples from healthy donors and cancer patients. Data came from immunoSEQ multiplex PCR; TCRdb stores just in-frame clones and leaves some out. The sample contains about 89,000 clones, about 89% of which appear only once. The sample taken for sequencing was blood. This receptor was obtained from a man aged 25 to 45 in good health.

CDR3 sequence: CASTPPEFSYNEQFF. The CDR3 nucleotides read TGTGCTAGTACCCCCCCGGAGTTCTCCTACAATGAGCAGTTCTTC. The V call is TRBV12-5, the J call TRBJ2-1; D remains unclear. The CDR3 runs to 15 residues. The ends were cut back, 8 bases at V and 0 bases at J, with 14 bases in the middle. Germline CDR1 LGHNT, CDR2 FRNRAP.